Presented here are 18 T cell receptor beta chains from one specimen sequenced in a study of T cell repertoires in cytomegalovirus infection. TCRdb analysed the reads with MiXCR anew, one entry per CDR3 protein. The sample lists approximately 200,000 distinct CDR3 sequences, 25% to 30% occurring once. Specimen: PBMCs. The receptors were sampled from a human donor in good health (CMV status not recorded). Some clones in this sample may be carry-over from other donors' samples.

This clonotype has just a few counts. This CDR3 is CASSLYRSSSGNTIYF. The CDR3 nucleotides are TGTGCCAGCAGCTTATACAGGTCGAGCTCTGGAAACACCATATATTTT. The chain links TRBV7-2 to TRBJ1-3, with a weak D call TRBD1 (5 bases). The CDR3 is 16 amino acids. Germline loops: CDR1 SGHTA, CDR2 FQGNSA. Between the trimmed V and J ends, which lost 2 bases and 0 bases, there was a span of 11 bases.

This clonotype has a count of ten or more. CDR3 in amino acids: CASSLAGEAEAFF. CDR3 in DNA: TGTGCCAGCAGTTTAGCAGGGGAGGCTGAAGCTTTCTTT. This chain connects TRBV12-3 or TRBV12-4 to TRBJ1-1; possibly TRBD1 for D (5 bases). This CDR3 is built from 13 residues. V was trimmed by 0 bases and J by 6 bases, leaving 8 bases between them.

Worth noting for this clonotype: Given a much more abundant clone one base away, this may be a read error. The chain carries TRBV9 and TRBJ2-3; D unclear. V shed 6 bases and J shed 0 bases, with 17 bases lying between them. CDR3 size: 16 residues. CDR1 and CDR2 from the germline V gene are SGDLS and YYNGEE. CDR3 bases: TGTGCCAGCAACCCCGCCCGCAGTACCAGCACAGATACGCAGTATTTT. Its protein is CASNPARSTSTDTQYF.

The chain combines TRBV13 with TRBJ1-5; 7 bases match TRBD1. V lost 5 bases, J lost 3 bases, and 13 bases stayed unmatched. This CDR3 region has 17 residues. The V gene's germline CDR1 is PRHDT and CDR2 FYEKMQ (reference sequence). Here the CDR3 DNA reads TGTGCCAGCAGCCAAGGAACAGGGGCCGACCTCAATCAGCCCCAGCATTTT. Encoded protein: CASSQGTGADLNQPQHF.

The chain combines TRBV2 with TRBJ1-4; a possible D gene is TRBD1 (5 bases). Looked up from germline, CDR1 is SNHLY and CDR2 is FYNNEI. This CDR3 is 14 amino acids long. The ends were cut back, 7 bases at V and 6 bases at J, with 15 bases in the middle. This CDR3 reads CASKIMVGDEKLFF. CDR3 DNA sequence: TGTGCCAGCAAGATCATGGTAGGGGATGAAAAACTGTTTTTT.

The J gene is TRBJ2-7, the V gene TRBV5-1, with TRBD2 matching over 9 bases. Germline assignment: CDR1 SGHRS and CDR2 YFSETQ. The CDR3 loop spans 15 amino acids. V lost 0 bases, J lost 5 bases, and 6 bases stayed unmatched. The CDR3 DNA reads as TGCGCCAGCAGCTTGGCGGGACTAGCTGGCGACGAGCAGTACTTC. Protein product: CASSLAGLAGDEQYF.

The gene calls are TRBV12-5 and TRBJ1-1, with no clear D. V shed 5 bases and J shed 6 bases, with 16 bases lying between them. Germline values: CDR1 LGHNT, CDR2 FRNRAP. The CDR3 covers 14 residues. As DNA, the CDR3 is TGTGCTAGTGGTCCTCCGGGTAAGGGCTCTGAAGCTTTCTTT. It is translated as CASGPPGKGSEAFF. The complete variable domain, with remaining parts taken from reference TRBV12-5 and TRBJ1-1, reads DARVTQTPRHKVTEMGQEVTMRCQPILGHNTVFWYRQTMMQGLELLAYFRNRAPLDDSGMPKDRFSAEMPDATLATLKIQPSEPRDSAVYFCASGPPGKGSEAFFGQGTRLTVV.

This clonotype was observed a handful of times. The chain employs TRBV7-2 and TRBJ1-2; 7 nucleotides agree with TRBD1. V shed 2 bases, J shed 11 bases, and the junction held 11 bases outside the gene matches. Germline V gene sequence: CDR1 SGHTA, CDR2 FQGNSA. The CDR3 contains 14 residues. CDR3 region: CASSLILLTGTYTF. The CDR3 DNA reads TGTGCCAGCAGCTTAATCCTCTTGACAGGGACGTACACCTTC.

This clonotype was seen only a few times. This chain joins TRBV2 and TRBJ2-7; D not resolved. CDR3 length: 14 amino acids. The V end was cut by 3 bases, the J end by 6 bases, with 15 bases between. From germline, CDR1 is SNHLY and CDR2 FYNNEI. The CDR3 DNA is TGTGCCAGCAGTGATGTAGTGGTCGGAGTCGAGCAGTACTTC. It encodes CASSDVVVGVEQYF.

This chain uses TRBV6-5 with TRBJ2-3, with a tentative D call TRBD1 (6 bases). The CDR3 spans 16 residues. Trimming left V 0 bases short and J 8 bases short, with 18 bases between. CDR1 and CDR2 (germline): MNHEY, SVGAGI. CDR3: CASSYSPGAGLGTQYF. For the CDR3, the DNA is TGTGCCAGCAGTTACTCTCCAGGGGCCGGTCTCGGTACGCAGTATTTT.

This clonotype was recorded at least ten times. The CDR3 DNA sequence: TGCAGCGGGGGACAGACGAACACTGAAGCTTTCTTT. The encoded protein is CSGGQTNTEAFF. The chain carries TRBV29-1 and TRBJ1-1, with 7 bases aligning to TRBD1. The CDR3 has 12 amino acids. The V and J ends lost 7 bases and 1 base, in that order; junction bases with no gene match: 3. Germline V lookup: CDR1 SQVTM, CDR2 ANQGSEA. Drawing the rest from reference TRBV29-1 and TRBJ1-1, the complete variable domain is SAVISQKPSRDICQRGTSLTIQCQVDSQVTMMFWYRQQPGQSLTLIATANQGSEATYESGFVIDKFPISRPNLTFSTLTVSNMSPEDSSIYLCSGGQTNTEAFFGQGTRLTVV.

V gene TRBV11-2 combines with J gene TRBJ2-5; 7 bases align to TRBD1. V shed 5 bases, J shed 6 bases, and the junction held 6 bases outside the gene matches. The CDR3 is made up of 13 amino acids. Germline CDR1 reads SGHAT; CDR2 reads FQNNGV. The CDR3 sequence is CASSARQGKTQYF. The DNA for the CDR3 is TGTGCCAGCAGCGCCCGACAGGGCAAGACCCAGTACTTC.

This CDR3 reads CSVVNRRYGYTF. As DNA, the CDR3 is TGCAGCGTTGTGAATCGACGCTATGGCTACACCTTC. The V and J genes are TRBV29-1 and TRBJ1-2, with D unresolved. Per germline, CDR1 SQVTM and CDR2 ANQGSEA. The CDR3 spans 12 residues. V lost 4 bases to trimming and J lost 4 bases, with 10 bases between them.

The chain uses TRBV29-1 and TRBJ1-2; a weak D match, TRBD1 (6 bases). Trimming cost V 6 bases and J 4 bases, with 15 bases left between them. Germline CDR1 SQVTM, CDR2 ANQGSEA. The CDR3 is 13 residues long. Here the CDR3 DNA reads TGCAGCGTCGCCCAGGGGCCGGTCTATGGCTACACCTTC. As protein: CSVAQGPVYGYTF.

J is TRBJ2-1 and V is TRBV2; 8 bases match TRBD2. Per the germline V gene, CDR1 is SNHLY and CDR2 is FYNNEI. The CDR3 runs to 12 residues. J lost 8 bases, V lost 5 bases, and 2 bases had no gene match. CDR3 bases: TGTGCCAGCAGTCCCGGGAGGGATGAGCAGTTCTTC. Translated, it gives CASSPGRDEQFF.

V gene TRBV5-1 combines with J gene TRBJ1-1, with 8 bases that match TRBD1. This CDR3 has 14 amino acids. J gave up 6 bases and V 1 base, and 5 bases lay outside the gene matches. Per the germline V gene, CDR1 is SGHRS and CDR2 is YFSETQ. CDR3 in DNA: TGCGCCAGCAGCTTGACAGGGGGAGGTCCTGAAGCTTTCTTT. Its translation is CASSLTGGGPEAFF.

This clonotype was seen many times. This chain connects TRBV7-8 to TRBJ1-1, with TRBD1 identical over 7 bases. Germline loops: CDR1 SGHVS, CDR2 FQNEAQ. Trimming removed 3 bases from V and 1 base from J; junction bases left unmatched: 2. The CDR3 covers 14 residues. This CDR3 is CASSLGTANTEAFF. Here the CDR3 DNA reads TGTGCCAGCAGCTTGGGGACAGCGAACACTGAAGCTTTCTTT.

This clonotype has at least ten counts. The V gene is TRBV7-2, the J gene TRBJ1-3; possible D gene TRBD1, 5 bases. CDR1 is SGHTA and CDR2 is FQGNSA in the germline V gene. This CDR3 comprises 17 residues. Trimming removed 4 bases at V and 4 bases at J, with 20 bases between. The CDR3 bases are TGTGCCAGCAGCTCCAACCTCGGGGCCGGCACGGGAAACACCATATATTTT. Its translation: CASSSNLGAGTGNTIYF.